A single sample is the source of the 23 T cell receptor beta chains below, sequenced in a study of blood T cells in healthy people across ages. Then a second PCR, running roughly 7 to 11 cycles, was carried out with a sample-barcoded 5' primer and a J-beta primer mix. TCRdb called the 5' RACE reads again in MiXCR, with one record for every CDR3 protein. The table lists approximately 850,000 distinct CDR3 sequences, around 45% of them singletons. The material sequenced was blood. These receptors were collected from a man in his sixties in good health.

This chain connects TRBV20-1 to TRBJ2-5; 10 positions agree with TRBD2. The junction had 4 bases not matched to a gene; V was cut back by 0 bases and J by 3 bases. CDR3 size: 15 residues. In germline, CDR1 is DFQATT, CDR2 SNEGSKA (reference sequence). The CDR3 coding sequence is TGCAGTGCTAGAGATCTCCTAGCGGGGGAAGAGACCCAGTACTTC. Translation gives CSARDLLAGEETQYF.

Notes on this clonotype: A much larger clone is a single base away; this may be a read error. V is TRBV6-1 and J is TRBJ1-2; a possible D gene is TRBD1 (5 bases). The CDR3 runs 16 residues. V was trimmed by 0 bases and J by 4 bases, leaving 15 bases between them. Germline loops: CDR1 MNHNS, CDR2 SASEGT. CDR3 DNA: TGTGCCAGCAGTGAAGCGTTCTTCAGGGTTGGCTATGGCTACACCTTC. Its translation is CASSEAFFRVGYGYTF.

This clonotype was counted a single time. V usage is TRBV6-6 and J usage is TRBJ1-1; weak D call: TRBD1 (6 bases). CDR3 length equals 17 residues. The ends were cut back, 4 bases at V and 2 bases at J, with 20 bases in the middle. The germline V gene encodes CDR1 MNHNY and CDR2 SVGAGI (reference sequence). CDR3 in amino acids: CASSSLQGRGFNTEAFF. The CDR3 DNA is TGTGCCAGCAGTTCTCTTCAGGGCAGGGGATTTAACACTGAAGCTTTCTTT.

The gene calls are TRBV15 and TRBJ2-1, with D perhaps given as TRBD1 or TRBD2 (5 bases each). The CDR3 is made up of 19 amino acids. In germline, CDR1 is LNHNV, CDR2 YYDKDF (reference sequence). V was shortened by 4 bases and J by 6 bases, with 28 bases between the two germline ends. The CDR3 DNA is TGTGCCACCAGCACCCAGATCATCGGGGCCTTAACCGGGGCCAATGAGCAGTTCTTC. Translating it yields CATSTQIIGALTGANEQFF. The entire variable domain, with the rest obtained from reference TRBV15 and TRBJ2-1, is as follows: DAMVIQNPRYQVTQFGKPVTLSCSQTLNHNVMYWYQQKSSQAPKLLFHYYDKDFNNEADTPDNFQSRRPNTSFCFLDIRSPGLGDTAMYLCATSTQIIGALTGANEQFFGPGTRLTVL.

This clonotype was recorded a few times. The rearrangement joins TRBV12-3 or TRBV12-4 to TRBJ2-7; tentatively, D is TRBD2 (6 bases). Trimming took 4 bases from V and 7 from J, leaving 20 bases between them. This CDR3 is built from 15 residues. CDR3 coding DNA: TGTGCCAGCAGTTGGAACCCGGGGGAGTCTCGGGAGCAGTACTTC. Its translation is CASSWNPGESREQYF.

V is TRBV7-3 and J is TRBJ2-1; 8 bases align to TRBD1. This CDR3 has 14 amino acids. Trimming took 6 bases from V and 5 from J; bases not matched to a gene: 6. Germline V gene lookup returns CDR1 SGHTA and CDR2 FQGTGA. CDR3 region: CASSYKGQDNEQFF. The CDR3, as DNA: TGTGCCAGCAGTTATAAGGGACAGGACAATGAGCAGTTCTTC.

The rearrangement uses TRBV10-3 and TRBJ1-1; D is uncertain. The V gene lost 3 bases and the J gene lost 1 base, with 6 bases spanning the gap. Germline V gene data show CDR1 as ENHRY and CDR2 as SYGVKD. This CDR3 is built from 13 residues. CDR3 nucleotides: TGTGCCATCAGTGAAGCACGGAACACTGAAGCTTTCTTT. This encodes CAISEARNTEAFF.

This clonotype occurred a few times. The CDR3, as DNA: TGCAGTGCAATAAGGCCACAATTAGATTGGCCCCAGCATTTT. Protein product: CSAIRPQLDWPQHF. V gene TRBV20-1 combines with J gene TRBJ1-5, with no clear D. The V end lost 6 bases, the J end lost 9 bases, and 21 bases lay between the germline ends. Germline V gene data show CDR1 as DFQATT and CDR2 as SNEGSKA (reference sequence). The CDR3 runs to 14 residues.

The rearrangement links TRBV29-1 to TRBJ2-7, with 9 bases matching TRBD1. This CDR3 has 12 amino acids. V shed 6 bases, J shed 5 bases, and the junction held 5 bases outside the gene matches. Germline V CDR1 and CDR2: SQVTM, ANQGSEA. CDR3 protein: CSVRTGAHEQYF. The CDR3 DNA reads TGCAGCGTGCGGACAGGGGCCCACGAGCAGTACTTC.

This clonotype has only a few counts. CDR3 sequence reads: CASSIDRETQYF. CDR3 in DNA: TGTGCCAGTAGTATAGATCGGGAGACCCAGTACTTC. This chain uses TRBV19 with TRBJ2-5; D uncertain. Trimming stripped 0 bases from V and 5 bases from J, with 4 bases between. This CDR3 region has 12 residues. Per the germline V gene, CDR1 is LNHDA and CDR2 is SQIVND (reference sequence). The full variable domain, completed using reference TRBV19 and TRBJ2-5, is DGGITQSPKYLFRKEGQNVTLSCEQNLNHDAMYWYRQDPGQGLRLIYYSQIVNDFQKGDIAEGYSVSREKKESFPLTVTSAQKNPTAFYLCASSIDRETQYFGPGTRLLVL.

The chain is built from TRBV19 and TRBJ2-4; 11 nucleotides line up with TRBD2. Germline CDR1 is LNHDA and CDR2 is SQIVND (reference sequence). The CDR3 extends over 17 amino acids. J gave up 2 bases and V 6 bases, and 9 bases lay outside the gene matches. The CDR3 region is CASSRAGTSGPKNIQYF. Here the CDR3 DNA reads TGTGCCAGTAGCCGCGCGGGGACTAGCGGCCCCAAAAACATTCAGTACTTC. Supplemented by reference TRBV19 and TRBJ2-4, the full variable domain reads DGGITQSPKYLFRKEGQNVTLSCEQNLNHDAMYWYRQDPGQGLRLIYYSQIVNDFQKGDIAEGYSVSREKKESFPLTVTSAQKNPTAFYLCASSRAGTSGPKNIQYFGAGTRLSVL.

Note on this clonotype: A read error is the likely source, as a far larger clone sits one nucleotide away. V and J are TRBV7-2 and TRBJ2-7; tentatively, D is TRBD1 or TRBD2 (5 bases each). The germline gives CDR1 SGHTA, CDR2 FQGNSA. The CDR3 loop spans 13 amino acids. The CDR3 DNA is TGTGCCAGCAGCCTCCGGGGCTCCTACGAGCGGTACTTC. Protein product: CASSLRGSYERYF.

The rearrangement links TRBV5-1 to TRBJ2-3, with 9 bases fitting TRBD2. The CDR3 spans 16 residues. CDR1 and CDR2 (germline): SGHRS, YFSETQ. The V and J ends lost 0 bases and 5 bases, in that order; junction bases with no gene match: 7. The CDR3 DNA follows: TGCGCCAGCAGCTTGGGAGCGGGGGGCCAGGGAGATACGCAGTATTTT. Its translation: CASSLGAGGQGDTQYF.

This sequence joins TRBV10-3 and TRBJ2-3; D could derive from TRBD1 or TRBD2 (6 bases each). Trimming took off 2 bases at V and 2 bases at J, with 11 bases between the two ends. Germline loops: CDR1 ENHRY, CDR2 SYGVKD. The CDR3 sequence is 15 residues long. The CDR3 spells CAISERGASTDTQYF. In DNA form, the CDR3 reads TGTGCCATCAGTGAGAGGGGGGCGTCCACAGATACGCAGTATTTT.

There are a few counts of this clonotype. The chain combines TRBV12-3 or TRBV12-4 with TRBJ2-4; 9 bases align to TRBD2. This CDR3 has 14 amino acids. V was clipped by 3 bases and J by 13 bases; unmatched bases: 10. The CDR3 sequence is CASSFASGDGEQYF. CDR3 in DNA: TGTGCCAGCAGTTTTGCTAGCGGGGATGGTGAGCAGTACTTC.

A few counts support this clonotype. This chain links TRBV12-3 or TRBV12-4 with TRBJ1-2; 7 bases line up with TRBD1. The junction had 13 bases not matched to a gene; V was cut back by 6 bases and J by 12 bases. The CDR3 spans 13 residues. The CDR3 protein is CASRRDRTPGHTF. In DNA, the CDR3 is TGTGCCAGCAGAAGGGACAGAACCCCGGGGCACACCTTC.

This clonotype was seen once. V gene TRBV7-7 combines with J gene TRBJ2-1; no firm D call. TRBJ2-7 matches the DNA end more closely, so the J call is doubtful. Germline lookup yields CDR1 SSHAT and CDR2 FNYEAQ (reference sequence). This CDR3 is built from 16 residues. This chain's CDR3 is CASSLGVSNGYNEQYF. In DNA, the CDR3 is TGTGCCAGCAGCTTAGGGGTTAGCAACGGGTACAATGAGCAGTACTTC.

V is TRBV7-2 and J is TRBJ2-5; tentatively, D is TRBD1 or TRBD2 (5 bases each). Looked up from germline, CDR1 is SGHTA and CDR2 is FQGNSA. Trimming stripped 2 bases from V and 7 bases from J, with 11 bases between. The CDR3 extends over 13 amino acids. The CDR3 nucleotides read TGTGCCAGCAGCTTACAGGGTGGGGGGACCCAGTACTTC. It encodes CASSLQGGGTQYF.

The chain is built from TRBV6-6 and TRBJ2-1, with no clear D. The CDR3 runs to 13 residues. Deletions cut 5 bases from V and 2 bases from J, with 7 bases between. Germline CDR1 is MNHNY and CDR2 is SVGAGI (reference sequence). The CDR3 spells CASSPQTYNEQFF. The CDR3 DNA reads TGTGCCAGCAGTCCTCAAACCTACAATGAGCAGTTCTTC.

This clonotype was picked up a small number of times. V is TRBV9 and J is TRBJ2-1, with 10 bases matching TRBD2. The CDR3 has 16 amino acids. The J segment lost 1 base and the V segment lost 0 bases, leaving 1 base of the junction unmatched. CDR1 and CDR2 (germline): SGDLS, YYNGEE. The CDR3 DNA sequence: TGTGCCAGCAGCGTAGGACTAGCGGGTTCCTACAATGAGCAGTTCTTC. Protein product: CASSVGLAGSYNEQFF.

This clonotype turned up a few times. In DNA, the CDR3 is TGTGCCAGCTCACCATCGGATCAAAATAGCGGGGGGCCAACCTACAATGAGCAGTTCTTC. Amino acids: CASSPSDQNSGGPTYNEQFF. The rearrangement uses TRBV18 and TRBJ2-1, with 10 nucleotides matching TRBD2. The CDR3 covers 20 residues. Germline CDR1 KGHSH, CDR2 LQKENI. V lost 2 bases and J lost 2; bases outside the gene matches: 15. The full variable domain, in which reference TRBV18 and TRBJ2-1 provide the parts outside the CDR3, is NAGVMQNPRHLVRRRGQEARLRCSPMKGHSHVYWYRQLPEEGLKFMVYLQKENIIDESGMPKERFSAEFPKEGPSILRIQQVVRGDSAAYFCASSPSDQNSGGPTYNEQFFGPGTRLTVL.

The genes are TRBV20-1 and TRBJ1-4, with D unresolved. Trimming left V 1 base short and J 6 bases short, with 12 bases between. CDR3 length equals 14 residues. Germline CDR1 DFQATT, CDR2 SNEGSKA (reference sequence). The CDR3 coding sequence is TGCAGTGCTAGAGGAGGGCAGGCTGATGAAAAACTGTTTTTT. Residues: CSARGGQADEKLFF.

This clonotype has more than one count but fewer than ten. This chain joins TRBV3-1 and TRBJ2-1; 10 bases line up with TRBD2. Losses at the gene ends were 3 bases for V and 2 bases for J; bases not matched to a gene: 7. This CDR3 has 17 amino acids. Germline V gene lookup returns CDR1 LGHDT and CDR2 YNNKEL (reference sequence). This CDR3 is CASSQVLAGETYNEQFF. For the CDR3, the DNA is TGTGCCAGCAGCCAGGTTCTAGCGGGGGAGACCTACAATGAGCAGTTCTTC.